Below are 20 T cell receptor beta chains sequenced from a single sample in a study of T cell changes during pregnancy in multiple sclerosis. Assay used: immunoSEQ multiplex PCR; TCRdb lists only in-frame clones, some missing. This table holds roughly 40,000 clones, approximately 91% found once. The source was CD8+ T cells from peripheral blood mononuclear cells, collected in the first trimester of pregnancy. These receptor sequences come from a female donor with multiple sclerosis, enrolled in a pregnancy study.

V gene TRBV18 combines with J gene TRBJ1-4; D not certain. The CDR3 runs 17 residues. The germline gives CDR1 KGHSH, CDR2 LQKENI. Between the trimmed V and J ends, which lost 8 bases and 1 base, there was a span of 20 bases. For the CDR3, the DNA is TGTGCCAGCGCCAGCCTTGCTTCCGGGGTAACTAATGAAAAACTGTTTTTT. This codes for CASASLASGVTNEKLFF.

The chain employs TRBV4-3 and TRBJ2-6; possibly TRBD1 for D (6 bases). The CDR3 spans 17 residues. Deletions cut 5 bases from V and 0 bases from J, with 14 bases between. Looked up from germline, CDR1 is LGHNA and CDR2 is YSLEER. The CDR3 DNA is TGCGCCAGCAGCAACGCGGACAGCTTCTCTGGGGCCAACGTCCTGACTTTC. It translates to CASSNADSFSGANVLTF.

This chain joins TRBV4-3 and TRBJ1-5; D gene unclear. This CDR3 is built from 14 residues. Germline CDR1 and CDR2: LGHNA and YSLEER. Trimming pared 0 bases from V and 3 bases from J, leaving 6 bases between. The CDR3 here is CASSQDGVNQPQHF. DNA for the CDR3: TGCGCCAGCAGCCAAGATGGAGTCAATCAGCCCCAGCATTTT.

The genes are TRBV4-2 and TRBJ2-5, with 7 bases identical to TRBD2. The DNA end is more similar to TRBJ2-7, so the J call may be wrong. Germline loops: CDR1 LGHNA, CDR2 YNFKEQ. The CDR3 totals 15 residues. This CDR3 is CASSQNRGGTYEQYF. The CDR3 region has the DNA TGTGCCAGCAGCCAAAACCGGGGAGGGACCTACGAGCAGTACTTC.

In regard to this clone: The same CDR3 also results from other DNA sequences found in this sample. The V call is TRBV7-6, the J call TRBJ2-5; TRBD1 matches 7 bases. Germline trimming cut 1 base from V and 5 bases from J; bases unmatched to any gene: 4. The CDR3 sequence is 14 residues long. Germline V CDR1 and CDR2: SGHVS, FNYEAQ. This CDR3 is CASSLGGGAETQYF. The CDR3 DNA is TGTGCCAGCAGCTTAGGAGGGGGCGCGGAGACCCAGTACTTC.

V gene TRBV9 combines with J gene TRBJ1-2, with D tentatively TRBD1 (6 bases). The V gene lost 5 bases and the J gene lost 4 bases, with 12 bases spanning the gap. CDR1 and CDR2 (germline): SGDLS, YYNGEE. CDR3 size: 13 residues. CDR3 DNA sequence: TGTGCCAGCAGAGAAGACAGGTCCTATGGCTACACCTTC. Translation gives CASREDRSYGYTF.

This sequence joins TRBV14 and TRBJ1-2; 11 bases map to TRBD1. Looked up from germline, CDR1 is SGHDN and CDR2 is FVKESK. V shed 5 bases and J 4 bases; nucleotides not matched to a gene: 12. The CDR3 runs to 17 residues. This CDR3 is CASSVGQGDFDFYGYTF. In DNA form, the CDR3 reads TGTGCCAGCAGCGTGGGACAGGGGGACTTCGACTTCTATGGCTACACCTTC.

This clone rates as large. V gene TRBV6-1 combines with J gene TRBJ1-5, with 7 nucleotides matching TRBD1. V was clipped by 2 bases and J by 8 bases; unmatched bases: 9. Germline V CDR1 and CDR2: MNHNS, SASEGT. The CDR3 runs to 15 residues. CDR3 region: CASSETGQPSEPQHF. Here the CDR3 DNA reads TGTGCCAGCAGTGAAACGGGACAGCCTTCGGAGCCCCAGCATTTT.

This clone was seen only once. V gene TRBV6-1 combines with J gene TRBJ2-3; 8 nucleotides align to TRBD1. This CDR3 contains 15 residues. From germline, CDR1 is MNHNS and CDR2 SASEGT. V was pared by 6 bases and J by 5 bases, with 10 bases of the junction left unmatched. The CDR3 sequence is CASRGGQGAVDTQYF. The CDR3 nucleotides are TGTGCCAGCAGAGGGGGGCAGGGGGCAGTAGATACGCAGTATTTT.

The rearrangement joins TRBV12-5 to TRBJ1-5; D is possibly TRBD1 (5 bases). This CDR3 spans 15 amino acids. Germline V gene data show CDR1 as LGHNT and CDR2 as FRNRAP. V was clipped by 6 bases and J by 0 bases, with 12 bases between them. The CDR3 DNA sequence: TGTGCTAGTGGGGCTACAGGTTATAGCAATCAGCCCCAGCATTTT. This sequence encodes CASGATGYSNQPQHF.

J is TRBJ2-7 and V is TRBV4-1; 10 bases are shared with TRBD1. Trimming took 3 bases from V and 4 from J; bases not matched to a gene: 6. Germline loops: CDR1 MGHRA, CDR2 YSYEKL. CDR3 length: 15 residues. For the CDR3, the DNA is TGCGCCAGCAGCCACAGGACAGGGGGGGATTACGAGCAGTACTTC. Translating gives CASSHRTGGDYEQYF.

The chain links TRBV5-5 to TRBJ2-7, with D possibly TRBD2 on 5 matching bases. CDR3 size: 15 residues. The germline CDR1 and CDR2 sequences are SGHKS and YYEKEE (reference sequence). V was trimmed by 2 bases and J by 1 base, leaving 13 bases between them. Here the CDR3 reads CASSFAPGGSYEQYF. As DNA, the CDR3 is TGTGCCAGCAGCTTCGCGCCCGGCGGGTCCTACGAGCAGTACTTC.

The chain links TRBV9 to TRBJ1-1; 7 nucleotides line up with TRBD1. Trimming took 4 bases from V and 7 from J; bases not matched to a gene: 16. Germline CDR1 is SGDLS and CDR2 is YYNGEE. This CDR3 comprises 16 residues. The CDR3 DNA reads TGTGCCAGCAGCCATAATCAGGACAGGTTCCCCGTTGAAGCTTTCTTT. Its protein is CASSHNQDRFPVEAFF.

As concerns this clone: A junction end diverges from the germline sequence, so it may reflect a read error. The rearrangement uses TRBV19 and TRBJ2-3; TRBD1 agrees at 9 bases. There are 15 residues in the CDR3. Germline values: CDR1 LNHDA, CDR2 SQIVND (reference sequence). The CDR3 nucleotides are TGTGCTAGTAGTAACCGGGACAGGGCAGCAGATACGCAGTATTTT. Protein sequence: CASSNRDRAADTQYF.

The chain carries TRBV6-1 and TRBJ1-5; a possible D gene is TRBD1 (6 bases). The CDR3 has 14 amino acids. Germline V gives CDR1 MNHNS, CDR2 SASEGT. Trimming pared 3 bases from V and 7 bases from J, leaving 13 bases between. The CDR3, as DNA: TGTGCCAGCAGTGAGCCCCCAGGGGCGCAGCCCCAGCATTTT. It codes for CASSEPPGAQPQHF.

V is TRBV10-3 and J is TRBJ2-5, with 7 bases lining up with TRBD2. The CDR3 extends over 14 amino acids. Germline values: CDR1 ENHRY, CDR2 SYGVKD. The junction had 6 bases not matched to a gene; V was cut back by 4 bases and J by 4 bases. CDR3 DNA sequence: TGTGCCATCAGTGGGGGAGGGAGATTAGAGACCCAGTACTTC. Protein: CAISGGGRLETQYF.

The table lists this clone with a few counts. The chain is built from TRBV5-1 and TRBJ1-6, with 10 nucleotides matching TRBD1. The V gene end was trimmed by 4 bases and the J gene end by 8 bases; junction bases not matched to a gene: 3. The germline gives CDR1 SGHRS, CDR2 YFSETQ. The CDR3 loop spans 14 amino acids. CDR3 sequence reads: CASSPGTGDSPLHF. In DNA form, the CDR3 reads TGCGCCAGCAGCCCAGGGACAGGGGATTCACCCCTCCACTTT.

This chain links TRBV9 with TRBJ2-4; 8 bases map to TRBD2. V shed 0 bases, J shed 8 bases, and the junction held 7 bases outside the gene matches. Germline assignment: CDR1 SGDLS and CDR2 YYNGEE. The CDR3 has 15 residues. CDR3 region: CASSVESSGEDIQYF. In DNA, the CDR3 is TGTGCCAGCAGCGTAGAGAGTAGCGGGGAGGACATTCAGTACTTC.

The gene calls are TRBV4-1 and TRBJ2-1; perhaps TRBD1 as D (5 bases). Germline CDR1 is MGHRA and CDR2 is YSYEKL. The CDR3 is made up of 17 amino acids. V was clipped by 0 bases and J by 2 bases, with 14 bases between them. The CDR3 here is CASSQDGQTTPYNEQFF. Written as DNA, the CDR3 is TGCGCCAGCAGCCAAGATGGACAAACTACCCCCTACAATGAGCAGTTCTTC.

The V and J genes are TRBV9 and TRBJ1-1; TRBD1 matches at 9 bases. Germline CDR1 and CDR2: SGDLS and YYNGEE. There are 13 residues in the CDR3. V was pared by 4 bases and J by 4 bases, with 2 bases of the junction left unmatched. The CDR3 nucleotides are TGTGCCAGCAGCTCGACAGGGGGCACTGAAGCTTTCTTT. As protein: CASSSTGGTEAFF.